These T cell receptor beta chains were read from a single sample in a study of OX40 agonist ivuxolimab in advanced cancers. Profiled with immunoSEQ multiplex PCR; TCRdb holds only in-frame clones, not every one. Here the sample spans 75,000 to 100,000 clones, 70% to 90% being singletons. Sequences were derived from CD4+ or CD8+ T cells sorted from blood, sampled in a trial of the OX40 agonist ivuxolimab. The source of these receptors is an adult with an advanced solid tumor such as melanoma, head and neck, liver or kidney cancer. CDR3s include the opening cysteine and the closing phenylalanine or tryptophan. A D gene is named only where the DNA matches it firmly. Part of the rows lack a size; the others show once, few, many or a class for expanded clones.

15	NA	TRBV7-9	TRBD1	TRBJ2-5	TGTGCCAGCAGCTTCTCGGGACAGGGAAGAGAGACCCAGTACTTC	CASSFSGQGRETQYF
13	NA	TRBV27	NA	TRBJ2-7	TGTGCCAGCAGTGCAGGGACCTCCTACGAGCAGTACTTC	CASSAGTSYEQYF
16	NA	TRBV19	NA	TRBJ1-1	TGTGCCAGTAGTAGGGTCAGCTCACCGGCCAACACTGAAGCTTTCTTT	CASSRVSSPANTEAFF
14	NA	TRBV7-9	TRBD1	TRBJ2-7	TGTGCCAGCAGCACCGCCTACAGGGGGGCCGAGCAGTACTTC	CASSTAYRGAEQYF
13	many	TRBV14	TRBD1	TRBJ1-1	TGTGCCAGCAGCCAAGACCAGGGGGTAGGAGCTTTCTTT	CASSQDQGVGAFF
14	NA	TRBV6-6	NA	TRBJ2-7	TGTGCCAGCAGTCTCCGGGGACTTACCTACGAGCAGTACTTC	CASSLRGLTYEQYF
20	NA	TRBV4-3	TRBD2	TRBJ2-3	TGCGCCAGCAGCCAAGACGTATTGGGGCAAGCGGGAGGCAACCGCTGGACGCAGTATTTT	CASSQDVLGQAGGNRWTQYF
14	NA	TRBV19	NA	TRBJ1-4	TGTGCCAGTACCCCCCCCGGAGGGCCCGGCGGACAGACTTTT	CASTPPGGPGGQTF
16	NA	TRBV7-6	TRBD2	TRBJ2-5	TGTGCCAGCAGCTCTTCCGGGCTAGCGGGAGCAGAGACCCAGTACTTC	CASSSSGLAGAETQYF
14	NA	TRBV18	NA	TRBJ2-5	TGTGCCAGCTCACCACCGTATACTCAAGAGACCCAGTACTTC	CASSPPYTQETQYF
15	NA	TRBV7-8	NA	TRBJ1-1	TGTGCCAGCAGCTTGCGGACAGTGGGCTACACTGAAGCTTTCTTT	CASSLRTVGYTEAFF
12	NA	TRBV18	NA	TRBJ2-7	TGTGCCAGCTCACCACTTGGGACAGAGCAGTACTTC	CASSPLGTEQYF
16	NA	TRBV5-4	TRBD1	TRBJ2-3	TGTGCCAGCAGCTTAGGGGGCGGATATAGCACAGATACGCAGTATTTT	CASSLGGGYSTDTQYF
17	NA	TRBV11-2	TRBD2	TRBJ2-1	TGTGCCAGCAGCCCCAGAGCGGGACTGAGCACCTACAATGAGCAGTTCTTC	CASSPRAGLSTYNEQFF
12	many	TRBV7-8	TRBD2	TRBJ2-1	TGTGCCAGCAGCCCGGGGGGGAATGAGCAGTTCTTC	CASSPGGNEQFF
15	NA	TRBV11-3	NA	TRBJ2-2	TGTGCCAGCATCCGGGACTCCGCGAACACCGGGGAGCTGTTTTTT	CASIRDSANTGELFF
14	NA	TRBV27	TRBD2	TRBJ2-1	TGTGCCAGCAGCGGGGCGGGGGGGAGTAATGAGCAGTTCTTC	CASSGAGGSNEQFF
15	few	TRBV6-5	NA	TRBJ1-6	TGTGCCAGCAGTGCCGGGACTGGCCCCTACTCACCCCTCCACTTT	CASSAGTGPYSPLHF
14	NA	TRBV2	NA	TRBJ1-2	TGTGCCAGCTACAGACAGATAGCTAACTATGGCTACACCTTC	CASYRQIANYGYTF
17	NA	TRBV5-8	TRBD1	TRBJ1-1	TGTGCCAGCAGCTTGGGGAGACGACAGGGATTGAACACTGAAGCTTTCTTT	CASSLGRRQGLNTEAFF
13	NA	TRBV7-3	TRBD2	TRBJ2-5	TGTGCCAGCAGCTCGGGACTAGCGGAGACCCAGTACTTC	CASSSGLAETQYF
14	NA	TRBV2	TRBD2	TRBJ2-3	TGTGCCAGCAGTATAGCGGGAGCGGGGGATACGCAGTATTTT	CASSIAGAGDTQYF
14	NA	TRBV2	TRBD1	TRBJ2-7	TGTGCCAGCAGCTTCCCGGGACAGATCTACGAGCAGTACTTC	CASSFPGQIYEQYF
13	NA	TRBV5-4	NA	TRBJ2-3	TGTGCCAGCAGTTTTTCAGGGGCAGATACGCAGTATTTT	CASSFSGADTQYF
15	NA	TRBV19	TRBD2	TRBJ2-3	TGTGCCAGTAGTATTAGACGGGGGGGCACAGATACGCAGTATTTT	CASSIRRGGTDTQYF
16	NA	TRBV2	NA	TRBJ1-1	TGTGCCAGCAGTGAAAGGACAACGGGGGGTTCGGGTGAAGCTTTCTTT	CASSERTTGGSGEAFF
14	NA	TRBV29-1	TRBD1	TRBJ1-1	TGCAGCGTTGAAGTCTCAGGGGGAATCACTGAAGCTTTCTTT	CSVEVSGGITEAFF
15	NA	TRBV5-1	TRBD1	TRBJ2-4	TGCGCCAGCTCAGCCTCGGGACAGTCCCAAAACATTCAGTACTTC	CASSASGQSQNIQYF
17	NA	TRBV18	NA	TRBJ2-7	TGTGCCAGCTCACCACCGTATGCAGGCAGAAGTAGCTACGAGCAGTACTTC	CASSPPYAGRSSYEQYF